A single sample is the source of the 8 T cell receptor beta chains below, sequenced in a study of OX40 agonist ivuxolimab in advanced cancers. The library was made by the immunoSEQ multiplex PCR assay. In its TCRdb copy, this immuneACCESS table keeps in-frame sequences only and misses some clones. Where compared with another copy, unresolved V genes explain less than half of these, and the others have no known cause. This sample has tens of thousands of clones in its table, and approximately 94% of those were observed once. The ten largest make up over 8.5% of the sample. Sequenced here: CD4+ or CD8+ T cells sorted from blood, sampled in a trial of the OX40 agonist ivuxolimab. Receptors originate from an adult with an advanced solid tumor such as melanoma, head and neck, liver or kidney cancer.

J is TRBJ2-5 and V is TRBV7-7, with 8 positions matching TRBD1. The CDR3 spans 14 residues. J gave up 5 bases and V 3 bases, and 5 bases lay outside the gene matches. Per germline, CDR1 SSHAT and CDR2 FNYEAQ (reference sequence). DNA of the CDR3: TGTGCCAGCAGCTTCCCAGGGGGCGAGGAGACCCAGTACTTC. Translating gives CASSFPGGEETQYF.

This sequence joins TRBV2 and TRBJ2-5; 12 positions agree with TRBD2. Germline V gene data show CDR1 as SNHLY and CDR2 as FYNNEI. CDR3 size: 18 residues. Trimming cost V 2 bases and J 3 bases; bases outside gene matches: 10. CDR3 nucleotides: TGTGCCAGCAGTGAAAGTCTAGCGGGGGGGCCTGGGGAAGAGACCCAGTACTTC. Its translation: CASSESLAGGPGEETQYF.

This clone was detected only once. The chain combines TRBV4-1 with TRBJ1-1; TRBD1 matches at 9 bases. CDR1 MGHRA and CDR2 YSYEKL come from the germline V gene. The CDR3 totals 16 residues. V dropped 5 bases and J dropped 3; count of bases not matched to a gene: 10. Here the CDR3 reads CASSYTGGEADTEAFF. In DNA, the CDR3 is TGCGCCAGCAGCTACACAGGGGGCGAGGCGGACACTGAAGCTTTCTTT.

The chain carries TRBV7-6 and TRBJ2-3, with 9 bases aligning to TRBD2. This CDR3 is built from 16 residues. V shed 5 bases, J shed 8 bases, and the junction held 14 bases outside the gene matches. Germline CDR1 and CDR2: SGHVS and FNYEAQ. The CDR3 nucleotides read TGTGCCAGCAGCCCATCCCCCACTAGCGGGCCGAGTACGCAGTATTTT. As protein: CASSPSPTSGPSTQYF.

The chain has TRBV9 and TRBJ2-5, with 9 nucleotides matching TRBD2. This CDR3 spans 16 amino acids. CDR1 is SGDLS, CDR2 YYNGEE, per germline. V lost 0 bases, J lost 1 base, and 4 bases stayed unmatched. CDR3 sequence (DNA): TGTGCCAGCAGCGTAGGAGAGCGGGGGGCCCAAGAGACCCAGTACTTC. This codes for CASSVGERGAQETQYF. The variable domain in full, with the rest retrieved from reference TRBV9 and TRBJ2-5, is DSGVTQTPKHLITATGQRVTLRCSPRSGDLSVYWYQQSLDQGLQFLIQYYNGEERAKGNILERFSAQQFPDLHSELNLSSLELGDSALYFCASSVGERGAQETQYFGPGTRLLVL.

The chain recombines TRBV10-3 with TRBJ2-7; 8 bases fit TRBD1. CDR1 is ENHRY and CDR2 is SYGVKD in the germline V gene. The V and J ends lost 2 bases and 4 bases, in that order; junction bases with no gene match: 7. This CDR3 is built from 15 residues. CDR3 loop: CAISEGTGRGYEQYF. CDR3 coding DNA: TGTGCCATCAGTGAGGGGACAGGCAGAGGGTACGAGCAGTACTTC.

The chain links TRBV7-9 to TRBJ1-1, with no clear D. Germline V gene lookup returns CDR1 SEHNR and CDR2 FQNEAQ (reference sequence). V lost 5 bases and J 3 bases, leaving 4 bases between the germline ends. The CDR3 totals 11 residues. DNA of the CDR3: TGTGCCAGCAGCGACCACACTGAAGCTTTCTTT. Translating it yields CASSDHTEAFF.

This clone has a single count. The chain carries TRBV7-9 and TRBJ2-7; 14 bases are shared with TRBD2. Germline V lookup: CDR1 SEHNR, CDR2 FQNEAQ (reference sequence). This CDR3 region has 15 residues. Unmatched junction bases numbered 6, after V lost 8 bases and J lost 3 bases. The CDR3 here is CASGRGLAGDYEQYF. CDR3 bases: TGTGCCAGCGGTAGGGGACTAGCGGGAGACTACGAGCAGTACTTC.